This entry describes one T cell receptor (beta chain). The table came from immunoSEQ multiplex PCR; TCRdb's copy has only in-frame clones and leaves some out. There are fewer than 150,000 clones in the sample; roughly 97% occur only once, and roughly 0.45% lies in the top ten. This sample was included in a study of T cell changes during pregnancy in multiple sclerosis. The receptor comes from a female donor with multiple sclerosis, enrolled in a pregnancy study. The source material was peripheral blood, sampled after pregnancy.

CDR3 amino acids: CASSSVRLAGGYNEQFF. CDR3 coding DNA: TGTGCCAGCAGTTCCGTGAGACTAGCGGGAGGTTACAATGAGCAGTTCTTC. The chain joins TRBV25-1 to TRBJ2-1, with 13 bases aligning to TRBD2. This CDR3 comprises 17 residues. Germline CDR1 and CDR2: MGHDK and SYGVNS. The junction had 8 bases not matched to a gene; V was cut back by 5 bases and J by 4 bases. Full variable domain (missing parts from reference TRBV25-1 and TRBJ2-1): EADIYQTPRYLVIGTGKKITLECSQTMGHDKMYWYQQDPGMELHLIHYSYGVNSTEKGDLSSESTVSRIRTEHFPLTLESARPSHTSQYLCASSSVRLAGGYNEQFFGPGTRLTVL.